These T cell receptor beta chains were read from a single sample in a study of cytomegalovirus exposure and HLA in healthy donors. The data were produced by immunoSEQ multiplex PCR, yet TCRdb's version contains in-frame clones alone and is incomplete. The sample lists about 110,000 clones; about four fifths were seen once. Sequenced sample: PBMCs. Source of these receptors: a man aged 25-40 years in good health and CMV-seronegative. CDR3s include the opening cysteine and the closing phenylalanine or tryptophan. The D gene is left open where the match is weak. Expanded clones get a size class; other rows say once, few or many, or leave the size out.

D gene: TRBD1; clone size: NA; CDR3 length: 14; V gene: TRBV6-5; J gene: TRBJ1-1; CDR3 DNA: TGTGCCAGCAGTTCGCGGACAGGGGGACCTGAAGCTTTCTTT; CDR3 protein: CASSSRTGGPEAFF
D gene: NA; clone size: NA; CDR3 length: 14; V gene: TRBV27; J gene: TRBJ1-5; CDR3 DNA: TGTGCCAGCAGTTTAAGAGGCCGCAATCAGCCCCAGCATTTT; CDR3 protein: CASSLRGRNQPQHF
D gene: TRBD1; clone size: NA; CDR3 length: 16; V gene: TRBV9; J gene: TRBJ2-1; CDR3 DNA: TGTGCCAGCAGCGCCCGCCCGGGACAGGGCCCCTATGAGCAGTTCTTC; CDR3 protein: CASSARPGQGPYEQFF
D gene: TRBD1; clone size: NA; CDR3 length: 16; V gene: TRBV19; J gene: TRBJ1-3; CDR3 DNA: TGTGCCAGTAGGACGGGATGGGACAGGGATAGAAACACCATATATTTT; CDR3 protein: CASRTGWDRDRNTIYF
D gene: NA; clone size: NA; CDR3 length: 17; V gene: TRBV4-1; J gene: TRBJ1-6; CDR3 DNA: TGCGCCAGCAGCCAAGGTCAGGCCTTCTCCTATAATTCACCCCTCCACTTT; CDR3 protein: CASSQGQAFSYNSPLHF
D gene: TRBD1; clone size: NA; CDR3 length: 13; V gene: TRBV5-5; J gene: TRBJ1-2; CDR3 DNA: TGTGCCAGCAGCCCCGGACAGGGTTTTGGCTACACCTTC; CDR3 protein: CASSPGQGFGYTF
D gene: TRBD2; clone size: NA; CDR3 length: 16; V gene: TRBV5-5; J gene: TRBJ2-5; CDR3 DNA: TGTGCCAGCAGCTTAGCGACTAGCCGGGGACAAGAGACCCAGTACTTC; CDR3 protein: CASSLATSRGQETQYF
D gene: NA; clone size: NA; CDR3 length: 11; V gene: TRBV5-5; J gene: TRBJ2-5; CDR3 DNA: TGTGCCAGCAGTCCACAAGAGACCCAGTACTTC; CDR3 protein: CASSPQETQYF
D gene: TRBD1; clone size: NA; CDR3 length: 17; V gene: TRBV18; J gene: TRBJ1-2; CDR3 DNA: TGTGCCAGCTCACCCTCCGGGACAGGGGCCGACACCTATGGCTACACCTTC; CDR3 protein: CASSPSGTGADTYGYTF
D gene: NA; clone size: NA; CDR3 length: 13; V gene: TRBV7-9; J gene: TRBJ2-3; CDR3 DNA: TGTGCCAGCAGCCCCGTTGGCACAGATACGCAGTATTTT; CDR3 protein: CASSPVGTDTQYF
D gene: NA; clone size: NA; CDR3 length: 15; V gene: TRBV5-1; J gene: TRBJ1-1; CDR3 DNA: TGCGCCAGCAGCTTGTTTTCGGTGGGCAACACTGAAGCTTTCTTT; CDR3 protein: CASSLFSVGNTEAFF
D gene: TRBD1; clone size: NA; CDR3 length: 12; V gene: TRBV6-5; J gene: TRBJ2-2; CDR3 DNA: TGTGCCAGCAGACAGGGGGTCGGGGAGCTGTTTTTT; CDR3 protein: CASRQGVGELFF
D gene: TRBD1; clone size: NA; CDR3 length: 14; V gene: TRBV4-1; J gene: TRBJ2-1; CDR3 DNA: TGCGCCAGCAGCCAAGATAGACAGGGGAATGAGCAGTTCTTC; CDR3 protein: CASSQDRQGNEQFF
D gene: NA; clone size: NA; CDR3 length: 14; V gene: TRBV7-6; J gene: TRBJ2-2; CDR3 DNA: TGTGCCAGCAGCTCCGGGACGAACACCGGGGAGCTGTTTTTT; CDR3 protein: CASSSGTNTGELFF
D gene: TRBD2; clone size: NA; CDR3 length: 17; V gene: TRBV5-8; J gene: TRBJ2-1; CDR3 DNA: TGTGCCAGCAGCTTGGTTCCGCGGGGGGTCGCGTACAATGAGCAGTTCTTC; CDR3 protein: CASSLVPRGVAYNEQFF
D gene: TRBD2; clone size: NA; CDR3 length: 16; V gene: TRBV5-6; J gene: TRBJ2-3; CDR3 DNA: TGTGCCAGCAGCTTGTCACTAGCGGGGGTCTCAGATACGCAGTATTTT; CDR3 protein: CASSLSLAGVSDTQYF
D gene: TRBD2; clone size: NA; CDR3 length: 15; V gene: TRBV11-2; J gene: TRBJ2-1; CDR3 DNA: TGTGCCAGCAGCCCCCCCGGGACTAACTACAATGAGCAGTTCTTC; CDR3 protein: CASSPPGTNYNEQFF
D gene: TRBD1; clone size: NA; CDR3 length: 16; V gene: TRBV4-1; J gene: TRBJ2-1; CDR3 DNA: TGCGCCAGCAGCCAAGTACCGACAGGGACGTACAATGAGCAGTTCTTC; CDR3 protein: CASSQVPTGTYNEQFF
D gene: NA; clone size: few; CDR3 length: 14; V gene: TRBV4-1; J gene: TRBJ1-4; CDR3 DNA: TGCGCCAGCAGCCCATTAGTCCTTAATGAAAAACTGTTTTTT; CDR3 protein: CASSPLVLNEKLFF
D gene: TRBD1; clone size: NA; CDR3 length: 14; V gene: TRBV5-1; J gene: TRBJ2-7; CDR3 DNA: TGCGCCAGCAGCACAGGACAGGCTAACTACGAGCAGTACTTC; CDR3 protein: CASSTGQANYEQYF